The 16 T cell receptor beta chains listed next were all sequenced from one sample in a study of shared clonotypes between healthy human individuals. Some clones are missing from TCRdb's copy, which holds only in-frame ones; the method was immunoSEQ multiplex PCR. The data hold more than 600,000 clones, with roughly nine tenths observed a single time. Naive-designated CD8 cells lacked CD45RO, were positively enriched for CCR7, and omitted terminally differentiated effector memory CD45RA+ cells. Sequenced sample: naive CD8+ T cells sorted from blood. These receptors were taken from a man aged 30 to 45 in good health.

This chain joins TRBV11-2 and TRBJ2-7, with 7 bases identical to TRBD2. Trimming at V came to 0 bases and at J to 9 bases, leaving 20 bases not matched to a gene. The CDR3 has 18 amino acids. Germline V lookup: CDR1 SGHAT, CDR2 FQNNGV. The CDR3 loop is CASSLDPSSGVELRGQYF. DNA for the CDR3: TGTGCCAGCAGCTTAGATCCGTCTAGCGGTGTCGAGCTACGGGGGCAGTACTTC.

The genes are TRBV19 and TRBJ1-4; D call uncertain. V gave up 5 bases and J gave up 0 bases, with 7 bases separating them. Per germline, CDR1 LNHDA and CDR2 SQIVND (reference sequence). The CDR3 is 14 residues long. DNA of the CDR3: TGTGCCAGTAGTCAGATGGCAACTAATGAAAAACTGTTTTTT. It codes for CASSQMATNEKLFF.

CDR3 amino acids: CASSTTGPYEQYF. In nucleotides, the CDR3 is TGTGCCAGCAGTACGACAGGTCCCTACGAGCAGTACTTC. V and J are TRBV7-2 and TRBJ2-7; tentative D call: TRBD1 (6 bases). The CDR3 length is 13 residues. Germline assignment: CDR1 SGHTA and CDR2 FQGNSA. V lost 6 bases and J lost 2, with 11 bases in between.

CDR3 amino acids: CASSLIPDRMNTEAFF. CDR3 coding DNA: TGTGCCAGCAGTTTAATTCCGGACAGGATGAACACTGAAGCTTTCTTT. The V gene is TRBV27, the J gene TRBJ1-1, with 7 bases that match TRBD1. J was trimmed by 0 bases and V by 2 bases; bases with no gene match: 6. This CDR3 comprises 16 residues. Per germline, CDR1 MNHEY and CDR2 SMNVEV (reference sequence).

This clone appeared a single time. At the DNA level, this CDR3 is encoded by other sequences in the same sample as well. V and J are TRBV7-9 and TRBJ2-7; no clear D gene. The CDR3 totals 11 residues. V lost 2 bases, J lost 4 bases, and 3 bases lay in between. CDR1 is SEHNR and CDR2 is FQNEAQ in the germline V gene (reference sequence). The CDR3 DNA reads as TGTGCCAGCAGCTTAACGTACGAGCAGTACTTC. This encodes CASSLTYEQYF.

The chain recombines TRBV7-8 with TRBJ2-7, with D possibly TRBD1 on 6 matching bases. Germline assignment: CDR1 SGHVS and CDR2 FQNEAQ. The CDR3 extends over 14 amino acids. With 5 bases removed from V and 2 bases from J, the gap between germline ends came to 13 bases. CDR3 bases: TGTGCCAGCAGCCCCCCCCCAGGGGCCTACGAGCAGTACTTC. Protein: CASSPPPGAYEQYF. The complete variable domain, with remaining parts taken from reference TRBV7-8 and TRBJ2-7, reads GAGVSQSPRYKVAKRGQDVALRCDPISGHVSLFWYQQALGQGPEFLTYFQNEAQLDKSGLPSDRFFAERPEGSVSTLKIQRTQQEDSAVYLCASSPPPGAYEQYFGPGTRLTVT.

The chain carries TRBV7-8 and TRBJ2-3; 7 bases are shared with TRBD1. The CDR3 contains 17 residues. Unmatched junction bases numbered 10, after V lost 0 bases and J lost 4 bases. Germline-derived CDR1 and CDR2 are SGHVS and FQNEAQ. CDR3 in DNA: TGTGCCAGCAGCTTAGCGGGAATGACAGGGAGCGCAGATACGCAGTATTTT. Translating it yields CASSLAGMTGSADTQYF.

The CDR3 sequence is CASSLEASGKSLYEQYF. CDR3 nucleotide sequence: TGCGCCAGCAGCTTGGAGGCTAGCGGGAAGAGCCTCTACGAGCAGTACTTC. The chain combines TRBV5-1 with TRBJ2-7, with 9 bases matching TRBD2. Germline CDR1 and CDR2: SGHRS and YFSETQ. The CDR3 totals 17 residues. The J segment lost 3 bases and the V segment lost 0 bases, leaving 10 bases of the junction unmatched.

This sequence joins TRBV27 and TRBJ2-1; 9 bases fit TRBD2. The ends lost 1 base at V and 7 bases at J; junction bases unmatched: 5. CDR1 is MNHEY, CDR2 SMNVEV, per germline (reference sequence). The CDR3 totals 15 residues. In DNA form, the CDR3 reads TGTGCCAGCAGTTTATATAGCGGGAGCAATAATGAGCAGTTCTTC. Protein sequence: CASSLYSGSNNEQFF.

This chain uses TRBV5-1 with TRBJ1-3, with 12 bases that match TRBD1. J was trimmed by 4 bases and V by 5 bases; bases with no gene match: 13. The germline V gene encodes CDR1 SGHRS and CDR2 YFSETQ. This CDR3 is built from 18 residues. The CDR3 region has the DNA TGCGCCAGCAGGGACCCCGGGACAGGGGGCTTCTCCGGAAACACCATATATTTT. Translated: CASRDPGTGGFSGNTIYF.

For this clone: One junction end disagrees with the germline gene, perhaps due to a read error. J is TRBJ2-1 and V is TRBV7-7; 8 nucleotides align to TRBD1. CDR1 is SSHAT, CDR2 FNYEAQ, per germline (reference sequence). This CDR3 is 13 amino acids long. The CDR3 nucleotides read TGTGCTAGCAGCTTCCCAGGGGGCGATGAGCAGTTCTTC. Amino acid sequence: CASSFPGGDEQFF.

V usage is TRBV11-2 and J usage is TRBJ2-3; possibly TRBD1 for D (6 bases). The CDR3 is 17 residues long. Germline lookup yields CDR1 SGHAT and CDR2 FQNNGV. Trimming pared 2 bases from V and 2 bases from J, leaving 17 bases between. CDR3 sequence: CASSLLDSTSYTDTQYF. The CDR3 nucleotides read TGTGCCAGCAGCTTATTGGACAGTACTTCTTACACAGATACGCAGTATTTT.

V and J are TRBV10-3 and TRBJ2-1; D remains ambiguous. CDR3 length: 16 amino acids. The V gene lost 0 bases and the J gene lost 3 bases, with 12 bases spanning the gap. The germline V gene encodes CDR1 ENHRY and CDR2 SYGVKD. The CDR3 region is CAISESLRSNYNEQFF. The CDR3 DNA follows: TGTGCCATCAGTGAGTCCCTTAGGAGTAACTACAATGAGCAGTTCTTC.

The chain recombines TRBV28 with TRBJ1-1; D is undetermined. Trimming removed 3 bases at V and 1 base at J, with 9 bases between. Germline V gives CDR1 MDHEN, CDR2 SYDVKM. The CDR3 totals 14 residues. The CDR3 region is CASSFHSRNTEAFF. As DNA, the CDR3 is TGTGCCAGCAGTTTTCATTCAAGGAACACTGAAGCTTTCTTT.

The chain is built from TRBV5-5 and TRBJ2-3, with D perhaps TRBD2 (5 bases). V was shortened by 4 bases and J by 6 bases, with 9 bases between the two germline ends. The germline CDR1 and CDR2 sequences are SGHKS and YYEKEE (reference sequence). There are 12 residues in the CDR3. CDR3 residues: CASSPEGDTQYF. In nucleotides, the CDR3 is TGTGCCAGCAGCCCCGAGGGTGATACGCAGTATTTT.

The chain carries TRBV27 and TRBJ2-7; D perhaps matches TRBD2 (6 bases). This CDR3 has 16 residues. With 6 bases removed from V and 5 bases from J, the gap between germline ends came to 23 bases. Germline V lookup: CDR1 MNHEY, CDR2 SMNVEV (reference sequence). The CDR3 sequence: CASSVGTRLAIDEQYF. The CDR3 bases are TGTGCCAGCAGCGTGGGAACGAGGCTAGCGATCGACGAGCAGTACTTC.